This entry features one TCR beta chain sequence. The antigen is unknown. The unexposed donors gave CD4+ T cells in about 2011-2018, prior to COVID-19. CD4+ T cells were isolated from the cells after nine to eleven days of culture. Clones were read by immunoSEQ multiplex PCR, and TCRdb kept only the in-frame ones, dropping some. The sample shows about 29,000 clones, nearly 80% of them seen only once. This specimen belongs to a study of CD4 T cells in relation to SARS-CoV-2 and coronaviruses. Study-wide context: PBMCs were cultured with antigen for approximately nine days before TCR beta sequencing. No peptide or an HIV-1 Nef peptide pool served as negative control. Broader study findings: Monoreactive clones expanded significantly more to SARS-CoV-2 than crossreactive clones did.

The sample consisted of CD4+ T cells from PBMCs, cultured in vitro. The receptor comes from a human donor in good health.

CDR3 residues: CASVSTGGQETQYF. CDR3 in DNA: TGTGCCAGCGTCTCGACAGGGGGACAAGAGACCCAGTACTTC. The chain employs TRBV5-5 and TRBJ2-5; 9 bases fit TRBD1. The CDR3 totals 14 residues. The germline CDR1 and CDR2 sequences are SGHKS and YYEKEE (reference sequence). V trimming: 7 bases; J trimming: 2 bases; junction bases outside the gene matches: 6.